This T cell receptor beta chain is from a study of OX40 agonist ivuxolimab in advanced cancers. Overall study findings and caveats: Among T cells, CD8+ cells averaged more expanded clones than CD4+ cells.

V was trimmed by 5 bases and J by 3 bases, leaving 14 bases between them. The V gene's germline CDR1 is SQVTM and CDR2 ANQGSEA. The CDR3 contains 14 residues. Generated by immunoSEQ multiplex PCR, the TCRdb table keeps only in-frame clones and is missing some. This sample has 55,000 to 65,000 clones; approximately 90% occur once, and the top ten carry about 0.4%. Remarks on this clone: No antigen is known for it.

The chain couples TRBV29-1 to TRBJ2-1; D might be TRBD2 (6 bases). The source material was CD4+ or CD8+ T cells sorted from blood, sampled in a trial of the OX40 agonist ivuxolimab. The receptor was isolated from an adult with an advanced solid tumor such as melanoma, head and neck, liver or kidney cancer. CDR3 in DNA: TGCAGCGTTCATCGGGGGACTTTCTACAATGAGCAGTTCTTC. Translating gives CSVHRGTFYNEQFF.